This TCR beta chain emerged from a study of blood T cells in healthy people across ages. Turning to the study itself: In model experiments, template switching was able to capture about one barcoded beta molecule for every two T cells that were present.

Whole-study results and caveats: Unknown CMV status may confound age-related changes in expanded clones. Unsorted PBMCs blocked a conclusive comparison of naive and antigen-experienced cells.

Primers used in a second PCR of roughly 6 to 11 cycles were a sample-barcoded 5' primer and a J-beta primer mix. TCRdb reanalysed the 5' RACE reads using MiXCR and keeps one entry per CDR3 protein. The data hold 1.5 million or so distinct CDR3 sequences, with 42% observed a single time. Germline values: CDR1 SGDLS, CDR2 YYNGEE. V shed 1 base and J shed 0 bases, with 16 bases lying between them. The CDR3 extends over 17 amino acids. Worth noting for this clonotype: Its antigen is unidentified.

Whenever a sample was processed, at least 7 million PBMCs were isolated. What was sequenced was blood. This chain links TRBV9 with TRBJ1-2; no clear D gene. The sequence was collected from a woman between 18 and 29 years old in good health. The CDR3 DNA reads TGTGCCAGCAGCGTAACTCTGGTCCCGAAGACTAACTATGGCTACACCTTC. Its protein is CASSVTLVPKTNYGYTF.